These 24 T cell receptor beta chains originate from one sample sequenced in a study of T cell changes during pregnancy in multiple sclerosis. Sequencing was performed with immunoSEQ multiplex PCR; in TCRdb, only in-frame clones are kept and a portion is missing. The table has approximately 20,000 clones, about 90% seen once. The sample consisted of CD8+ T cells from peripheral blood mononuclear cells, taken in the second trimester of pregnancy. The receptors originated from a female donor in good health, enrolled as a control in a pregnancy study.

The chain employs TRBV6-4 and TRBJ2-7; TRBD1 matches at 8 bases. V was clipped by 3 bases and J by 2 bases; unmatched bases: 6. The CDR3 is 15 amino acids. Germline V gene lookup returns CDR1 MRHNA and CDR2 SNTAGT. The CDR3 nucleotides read TGTGCCAGCAGTGAACGGCCGGGACAGGCCTACGAGCAGTACTTC. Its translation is CASSERPGQAYEQYF.

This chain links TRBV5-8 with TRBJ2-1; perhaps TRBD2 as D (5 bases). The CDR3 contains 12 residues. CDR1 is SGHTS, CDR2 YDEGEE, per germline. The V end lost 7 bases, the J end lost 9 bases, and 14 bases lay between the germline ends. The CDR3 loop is CASLLAWGEQFF. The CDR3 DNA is TGTGCCAGCTTGCTAGCTTGGGGTGAGCAGTTCTTC.

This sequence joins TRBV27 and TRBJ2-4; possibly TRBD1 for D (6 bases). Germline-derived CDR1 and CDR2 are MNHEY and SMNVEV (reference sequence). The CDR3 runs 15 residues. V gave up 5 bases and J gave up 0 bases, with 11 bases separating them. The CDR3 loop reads CASSAGQLAKNIQYF. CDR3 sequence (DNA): TGTGCCAGCAGTGCCGGACAGCTAGCCAAAAACATTCAGTACTTC.

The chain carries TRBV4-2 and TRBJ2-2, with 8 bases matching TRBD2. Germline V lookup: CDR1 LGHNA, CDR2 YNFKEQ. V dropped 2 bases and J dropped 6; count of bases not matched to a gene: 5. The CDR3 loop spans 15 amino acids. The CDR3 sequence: CASSQRTSSPGELFF. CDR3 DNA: TGTGCCAGCAGCCAAAGGACTAGCTCTCCCGGGGAGCTGTTTTTT.

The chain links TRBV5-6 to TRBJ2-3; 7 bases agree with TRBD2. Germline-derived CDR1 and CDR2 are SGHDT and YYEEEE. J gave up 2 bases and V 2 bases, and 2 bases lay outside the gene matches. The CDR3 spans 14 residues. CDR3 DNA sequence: TGTGCCAGCAGCTTAAGCGGGGACACAGATACGCAGTATTTT. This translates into CASSLSGDTDTQYF.

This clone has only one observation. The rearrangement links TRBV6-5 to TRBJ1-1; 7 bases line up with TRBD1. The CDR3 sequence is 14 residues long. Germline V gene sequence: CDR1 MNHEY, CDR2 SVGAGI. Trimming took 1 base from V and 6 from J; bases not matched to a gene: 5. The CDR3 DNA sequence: TGTGCCAGCAGTTACTACACACAGGGGTCTGAAGCTTTCTTT. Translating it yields CASSYYTQGSEAFF.

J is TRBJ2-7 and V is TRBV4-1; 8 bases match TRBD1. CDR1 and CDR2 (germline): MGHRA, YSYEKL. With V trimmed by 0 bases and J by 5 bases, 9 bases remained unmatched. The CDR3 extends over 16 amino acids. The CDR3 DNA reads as TGCGCCAGCAGCCAAGATAGAACAGGGGGTATCCACGAGCAGTACTTC. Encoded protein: CASSQDRTGGIHEQYF.

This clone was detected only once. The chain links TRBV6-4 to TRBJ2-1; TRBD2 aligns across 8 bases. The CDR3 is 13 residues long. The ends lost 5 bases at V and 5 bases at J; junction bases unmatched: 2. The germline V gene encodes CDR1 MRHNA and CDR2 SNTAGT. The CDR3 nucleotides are TGTGCCAGCAGTAAGCGGGAGCACAATGAGCAGTTCTTC. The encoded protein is CASSKREHNEQFF.

The CDR3 here is CASSEAGLNTEAFF. In nucleotides, the CDR3 is TGTGCCAGCAGTGAAGCTGGCCTGAACACTGAAGCTTTCTTT. The J gene is TRBJ1-1, the V gene TRBV6-1; no firm D call. The germline V and J ends were trimmed by 0 bases and 0 bases, with 5 bases remaining between them. This CDR3 has 14 amino acids. Germline values: CDR1 MNHNS, CDR2 SASEGT.

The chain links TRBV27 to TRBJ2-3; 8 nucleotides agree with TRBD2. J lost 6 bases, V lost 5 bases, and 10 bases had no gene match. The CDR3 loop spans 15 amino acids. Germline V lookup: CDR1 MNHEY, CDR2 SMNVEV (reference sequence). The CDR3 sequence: CASSTTLVAGDTQYF. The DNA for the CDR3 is TGTGCCAGCAGTACAACTTTGGTAGCGGGGGATACGCAGTATTTT.

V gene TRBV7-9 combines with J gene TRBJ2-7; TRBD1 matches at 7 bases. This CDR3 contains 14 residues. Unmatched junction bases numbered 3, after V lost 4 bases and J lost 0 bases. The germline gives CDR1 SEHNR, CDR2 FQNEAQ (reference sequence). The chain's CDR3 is CASSYTGDSYEQYF. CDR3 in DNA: TGTGCCAGCAGCTACACAGGGGACTCCTACGAGCAGTACTTC.

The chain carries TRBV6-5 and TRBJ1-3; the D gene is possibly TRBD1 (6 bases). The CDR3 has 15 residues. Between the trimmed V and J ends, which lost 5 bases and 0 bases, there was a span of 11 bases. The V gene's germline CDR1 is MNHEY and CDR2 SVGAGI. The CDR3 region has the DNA TGTGCCAGCAGTACGACAGGTTACTCTGGAAACACCATATATTTT. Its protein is CASSTTGYSGNTIYF.

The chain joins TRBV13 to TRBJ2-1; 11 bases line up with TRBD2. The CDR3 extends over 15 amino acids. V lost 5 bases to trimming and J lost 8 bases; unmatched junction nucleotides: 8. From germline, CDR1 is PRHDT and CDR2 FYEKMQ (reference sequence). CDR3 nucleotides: TGTGCCAGCAGCCAAACTAGCGGGAGCACAGATGAGCAGTTCTTC. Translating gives CASSQTSGSTDEQFF.

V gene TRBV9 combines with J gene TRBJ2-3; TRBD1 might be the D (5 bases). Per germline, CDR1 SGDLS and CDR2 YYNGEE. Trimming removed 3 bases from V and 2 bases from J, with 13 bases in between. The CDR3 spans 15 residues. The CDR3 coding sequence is TGTGCCAGCAGCGCAGGACATCCTTTCACAGATACGCAGTATTTT. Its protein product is CASSAGHPFTDTQYF.

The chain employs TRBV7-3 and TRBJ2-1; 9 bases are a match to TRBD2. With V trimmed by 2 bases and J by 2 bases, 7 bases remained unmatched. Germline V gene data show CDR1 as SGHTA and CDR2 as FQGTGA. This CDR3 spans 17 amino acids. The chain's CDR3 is CASSLGLAGGPYNEQFF. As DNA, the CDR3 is TGTGCCAGCAGCTTAGGTCTCGCGGGAGGGCCCTACAATGAGCAGTTCTTC.

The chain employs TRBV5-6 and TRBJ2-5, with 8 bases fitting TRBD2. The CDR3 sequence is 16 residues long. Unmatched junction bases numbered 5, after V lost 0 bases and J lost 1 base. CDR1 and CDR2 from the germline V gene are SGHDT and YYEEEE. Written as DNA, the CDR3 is TGTGCCAGCAGCTTGGAGATAGCGGGACTCCAAGAGACCCAGTACTTC. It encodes CASSLEIAGLQETQYF.

The CDR3: CASSPTVSTDTQYF. The CDR3 DNA reads TGTGCCAGCTCACCCACAGTGAGCACAGATACGCAGTATTTT. This chain connects TRBV18 to TRBJ2-3; D is undetermined. The length of the CDR3 is 14 residues. Trimming removed 3 bases at V and 0 bases at J, with 7 bases between. The germline V gene encodes CDR1 KGHSH and CDR2 LQKENI.

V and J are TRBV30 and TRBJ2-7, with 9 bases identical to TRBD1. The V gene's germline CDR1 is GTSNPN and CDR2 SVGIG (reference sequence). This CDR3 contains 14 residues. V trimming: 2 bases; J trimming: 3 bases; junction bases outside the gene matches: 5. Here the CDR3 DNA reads TGTGCCTGGAGTTCCCTGACAGGGGGCTACGAGCAGTACTTC. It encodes CAWSSLTGGYEQYF. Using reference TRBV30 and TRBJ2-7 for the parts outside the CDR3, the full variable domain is SQTIHQWPATLVQPVGSPLSLECTVEGTSNPNLYWYRQAAGRGLQLLFYSVGIGQISSEVPQNLSASRPQDRQFILSSKKLLLSDSGFYLCAWSSLTGGYEQYFGPGTRLTVT.

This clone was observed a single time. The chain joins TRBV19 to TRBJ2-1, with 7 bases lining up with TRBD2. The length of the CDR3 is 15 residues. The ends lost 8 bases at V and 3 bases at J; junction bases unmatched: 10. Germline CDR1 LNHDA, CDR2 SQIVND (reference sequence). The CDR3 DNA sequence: TGTGCCAGTGCCTTTGCGGGAGCGATCTACAATGAGCAGTTCTTC. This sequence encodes CASAFAGAIYNEQFF. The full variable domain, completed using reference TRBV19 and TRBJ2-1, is DGGITQSPKYLFRKEGQNVTLSCEQNLNHDAMYWYRQDPGQGLRLIYYSQIVNDFQKGDIAEGYSVSREKKESFPLTVTSAQKNPTAFYLCASAFAGAIYNEQFFGPGTRLTVL.

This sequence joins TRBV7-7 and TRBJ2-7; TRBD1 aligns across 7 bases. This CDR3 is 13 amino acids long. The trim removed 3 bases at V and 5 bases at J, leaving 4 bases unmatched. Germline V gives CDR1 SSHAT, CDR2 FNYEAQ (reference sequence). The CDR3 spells CASSFLQGDEQYF. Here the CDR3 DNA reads TGTGCCAGCAGCTTCCTCCAGGGGGACGAGCAGTACTTC.

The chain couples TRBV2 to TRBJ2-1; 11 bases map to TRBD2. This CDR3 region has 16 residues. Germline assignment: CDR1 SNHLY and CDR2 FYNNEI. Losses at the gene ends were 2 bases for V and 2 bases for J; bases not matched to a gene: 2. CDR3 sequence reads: CASSEPLAGAYNEQFF. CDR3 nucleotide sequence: TGTGCCAGCAGTGAACCACTAGCGGGAGCCTACAATGAGCAGTTCTTC.

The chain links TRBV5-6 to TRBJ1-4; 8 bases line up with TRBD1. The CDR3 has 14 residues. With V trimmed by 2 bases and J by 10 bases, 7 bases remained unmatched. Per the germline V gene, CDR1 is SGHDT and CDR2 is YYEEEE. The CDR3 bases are TGTGCCAGCAGCTTTGACAGGGGATGGGGAAAACTGTTTTTT. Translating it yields CASSFDRGWGKLFF.

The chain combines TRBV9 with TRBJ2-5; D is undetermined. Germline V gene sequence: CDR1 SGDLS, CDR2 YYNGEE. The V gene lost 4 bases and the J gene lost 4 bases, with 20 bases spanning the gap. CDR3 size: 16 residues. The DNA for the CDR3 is TGTGCCAGCAGCCCCTACTCTATCGAGCGAGGAGAGACCCAGTACTTC. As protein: CASSPYSIERGETQYF.

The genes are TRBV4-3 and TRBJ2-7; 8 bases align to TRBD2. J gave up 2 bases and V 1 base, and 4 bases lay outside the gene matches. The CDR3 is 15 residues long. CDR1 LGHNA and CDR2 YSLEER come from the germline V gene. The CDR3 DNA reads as TGCGCCAGCAGCCAAGCACTAGCGGAGGCCTACGAGCAGTACTTC. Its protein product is CASSQALAEAYEQYF.